A selection of T cell receptor beta chains follows, all from one sample in a study of T cells after posttransplantation cyclophosphamide. Libraries were prepared by immunoSEQ multiplex PCR; TCRdb keeps only in-frame clonotypes and omits some of them. The sample records some 9,700 clones, more than 95% being singletons. The sequenced material came from naive CD4+ T cells sorted from PBMCs. Every receptor here comes from a woman in her fifties or sixties in good health, CMV-negative, and a related stem cell transplant donor. Each CDR3 is given with its conserved first and last residue. Each record gives: V gene, clone size, J gene, D gene, CDR3 DNA, CDR3 protein. A D gene is named only where the DNA matches it firmly. Not every row has a clone size; where given, it reads once, few, many or a size class.

>TRBV5-4|.|TRBJ1-1|TRBD1
TGTGCCAGCAGCTTCGACAGGGGCCCGAACACTGAAGCTTTCTTT
CASSFDRGPNTEAFF
>TRBV7-2|.|TRBJ2-2|.
TGTGCCAGCAGCTCGAGGGACGGGGAGCTGTTTTTT
CASSSRDGELFF
>TRBV19|.|TRBJ1-5|TRBD1
TGTGCCAGTAGTATCCCGGACAGGGGTAGTGGGAATCAGCCCCAGCATTTT
CASSIPDRGSGNQPQHF
>TRBV5-5|.|TRBJ1-4|.
TGTGCCAGCAGCTTGGGGGCAGGGTTAAATGAAAAACTGTTTTTT
CASSLGAGLNEKLFF
>TRBV19|.|TRBJ1-2|TRBD1
TGTGCCAGCAGCCGGGACAGGGGGTATGGCTACACCTTC
CASSRDRGYGYTF
>TRBV19|.|TRBJ1-2|.
TGTGCCAGTAGTTCAGTCGTGCCTAACTATGGCTACACCTTC
CASSSVVPNYGYTF
>TRBV19|.|TRBJ2-3|.
TGTGCCAGTAGTATAGATCTTAGCACAGATACGCAGTATTTT
CASSIDLSTDTQYF
>TRBV11-2|.|TRBJ1-4|.
TGTGCCAGCAGCTCCAGGGACATAACTAACGAAAAACTGTTTTTT
CASSSRDITNEKLFF
>TRBV19|.|TRBJ2-2|TRBD2
TGTGCCAGTAGTGTCACCGGGACTAGCGGGAGGGCAAACACCGGGGAGCTGTTTTTT
CASSVTGTSGRANTGELFF
>TRBV28|.|TRBJ1-3|.
TGTGCCAGCAGTTTAATTCTCGGGGGCTCTGGAAACACCATATATTTT
CASSLILGGSGNTIYF
>TRBV28|.|TRBJ2-1|TRBD2
TGTGCCAGCAGTTTATGGATAAGCGGGGGAAGATATGAGCAGTTCTTC
CASSLWISGGRYEQFF
>TRBV7-2|once|TRBJ2-5|TRBD2
TGTGCCAGCAGCTCCGCTAGCGGGGGGGCCGGGGAGACCCAGTACTTC
CASSSASGGAGETQYF
>TRBV19|.|TRBJ2-5|TRBD2
TGTGCCAGTAGTCCAAGGGCTAGCGGGAGAGGGGAGACCCAGTACTTC
CASSPRASGRGETQYF
>TRBV5-4|.|TRBJ2-2|TRBD1
TGTGCCAGCCGCTTAGGACAGGGATACACCGGGGAGCTGTTTTTT
CASRLGQGYTGELFF
>TRBV2|.|TRBJ1-6|TRBD1
TGTGCCAGCGTCTTTGGGACAGGGGCTCCCTCACCCCTCCACTTT
CASVFGTGAPSPLHF
>TRBV5-1|once|TRBJ2-2|TRBD1
TGCGCCAGCAGCTTTGATGGACAGGGGGCCGGGGAGCTGTTTTTT
CASSFDGQGAGELFF
>TRBV28|.|TRBJ1-2|TRBD1
TGTGCCAGCGTACCGGGACAGGGGAGTCACTATGGCTACACCTTC
CASVPGQGSHYGYTF
>TRBV19|.|TRBJ1-2|.
TGTGCCAGCAAAACAGGGAACCCATATGGCTACACCTTC
CASKTGNPYGYTF
>TRBV27|.|TRBJ2-5|TRBD2
TGTGCCAGCAGTTTAAACGGGGGGGCCTCTGAGACCCAGTACTTC
CASSLNGGASETQYF
>TRBV5-4|once|TRBJ2-7|.
TGTGCCAGCAGCTTGCTAGGACTTTCTATTGGGGAGCAGTACTTC
CASSLLGLSIGEQYF
>TRBV2|.|TRBJ1-2|.
TGTGCCAGCAGTGGTGGACACCTCAACTATGGCTACACCTTC
CASSGGHLNYGYTF
>TRBV5-8|.|TRBJ2-3|TRBD2
TGTGCCAGCAGCTTACTAGCGGGAGGACCAGATACGCAGTATTTT
CASSLLAGGPDTQYF
>TRBV4-3|.|TRBJ2-2|.
TGCGCCAGCAGCCAAGAGGGACTCCCTAACACCGGGGAGCTGTTTTTT
CASSQEGLPNTGELFF
>TRBV19|.|TRBJ2-6|TRBD1
TGTGCCAGTAGTCAACAGGGGGCTGGGGCCAACGTCCTGACTTTC
CASSQQGAGANVLTF